The 32 T cell receptor beta chains in this list originate from one sample, sequenced in a study of OX40 agonist ivuxolimab in advanced cancers. TCRdb's table, derived via immunoSEQ multiplex PCR, lists solely in-frame clones and lacks some. Here the sample spans around 65,000 clones, approximately 91% being singletons. The material sequenced was CD4+ or CD8+ T cells sorted from blood, taken in a trial of the OX40 agonist ivuxolimab. The origin of the receptors is an adult with an advanced solid tumor such as melanoma, head and neck, liver or kidney cancer.

The V gene is TRBV5-1, the J gene TRBJ2-1; 11 bases map to TRBD2. The germline V gene has CDR1 SGHRS and CDR2 YFSETQ. J gave up 2 bases and V 4 bases, and 14 bases lay outside the gene matches. The CDR3 spans 19 residues. DNA for the CDR3: TGCGCCAGCAGCGCCGGGACGTTCACTAGCGGGAGAGCCTACAATGAGCAGTTCTTC. It yields the protein CASSAGTFTSGRAYNEQFF.

The genes are TRBV10-3 and TRBJ1-5, with a weak D call TRBD1 (6 bases). The CDR3 contains 14 residues. With 3 bases removed from V and 1 base from J, the gap between germline ends came to 7 bases. Germline assignment: CDR1 ENHRY and CDR2 SYGVKD. CDR3 sequence reads: CAISDTGSNQPQHF. CDR3 nucleotide sequence: TGTGCCATCAGTGATACAGGGAGCAATCAGCCCCAGCATTTT.

The chain joins TRBV25-1 to TRBJ1-1; D gene uncertain. CDR1 is MGHDK, CDR2 SYGVNS, per germline. V was trimmed by 5 bases and J by 1 base, leaving 5 bases between them. The CDR3 is made up of 12 amino acids. The CDR3 protein is CASSRGNTEAFF. Here the CDR3 DNA reads TGTGCCAGCAGTCGGGGGAACACTGAAGCTTTCTTT.

The J gene is TRBJ2-7, the V gene TRBV6-5; D is uncertain. V was trimmed by 2 bases and J by 0 bases, leaving 11 bases between them. Looked up from germline, CDR1 is MNHEY and CDR2 is SVGAGI. The length of the CDR3 is 15 residues. The CDR3 nucleotides are TGTGCCAGCAGTTACGAGATGGGCAGCTCCTACGAGCAGTACTTC. It yields the protein CASSYEMGSSYEQYF.

The J gene is TRBJ1-4, the V gene TRBV4-3; D is uncertain. CDR1 is LGHNA, CDR2 YSLEER, per germline. Trimming pared 1 base from V and 8 bases from J, leaving 14 bases between. The CDR3 contains 15 residues. The CDR3 DNA sequence: TGCGCCAGCAGCCAAGTTCGAAGGGCTGGGGAAAAACTGTTTTTT. This encodes CASSQVRRAGEKLFF.

V gene TRBV9 combines with J gene TRBJ2-7; possibly TRBD1 for D (6 bases). Trimming removed 4 bases at V and 2 bases at J, with 16 bases between. This CDR3 is 15 amino acids long. Germline loops: CDR1 SGDLS, CDR2 YYNGEE. The CDR3 is CASSPSQGPAYEQYF. The CDR3 DNA reads TGTGCCAGCAGCCCGTCCCAGGGGCCCGCCTACGAGCAGTACTTC.

V is TRBV5-8 and J is TRBJ2-4; D not resolved. The CDR3 contains 10 residues. The V gene lost 5 bases and the J gene lost 9 bases, with 6 bases spanning the gap. Germline CDR1 SGHTS, CDR2 YDEGEE. The DNA for the CDR3 is TGTGCCAGCAGATCGGGCATTCAGTACTTC. As protein: CASRSGIQYF.

The CDR3 bases are TGTGCCATCAGGCCCGGGACAACGACGACCTACGAGCAGTACTTC. Residues: CAIRPGTTTTYEQYF. This chain joins TRBV10-3 and TRBJ2-7; tentatively, D is TRBD1 (6 bases). The CDR3 has 15 amino acids. Germline V gene sequence: CDR1 ENHRY, CDR2 SYGVKD. The ends were cut back, 6 bases at V and 2 bases at J, with 17 bases in the middle.

As DNA, the CDR3 is TGCGCCAGCAGCTATTCCCCTTTGGGGCCCCAGCATTTT. Amino acid sequence: CASSYSPLGPQHF. The genes are TRBV4-3 and TRBJ1-5; D remains unclear. The germline gives CDR1 LGHNA, CDR2 YSLEER. Between the trimmed V and J ends, which lost 5 bases and 9 bases, there was a span of 14 bases. This CDR3 contains 13 residues.

This clone appeared once. The chain uses TRBV11-1 and TRBJ2-3; tentatively, D is TRBD1 (6 bases). The length of the CDR3 is 15 residues. Looked up from germline, CDR1 is SGHAT and CDR2 is FQDESV (reference sequence). The V end was cut by 2 bases, the J end by 4 bases, with 13 bases between. Here the CDR3 reads CASSLTGTGSDTQYF. The DNA of the CDR3 is TGTGCCAGCAGCTTAACCGGAACAGGGTCAGATACGCAGTATTTT. Combining the CDR3 with reference TRBV11-1 and TRBJ2-3 gives the whole variable domain EAEVAQSPRYKITEKSQAVAFWCDPISGHATLYWYRQILGQGPELLVQFQDESVVDDSQLPKDRFSAERLKGVDSTLKIQPAELGDSAMYLCASSLTGTGSDTQYFGPGTRLTVL.

The chain carries TRBV5-1 and TRBJ2-7; D not certain. The germline V gene encodes CDR1 SGHRS and CDR2 YFSETQ. CDR3 size: 14 residues. Trimming cost V 0 bases and J 6 bases, with 13 bases left between them. The CDR3 DNA reads as TGCGCCAGCAGCTTGGCAGCAATGCCTTTCGAGCAGTACTTC. This gives the protein CASSLAAMPFEQYF.

Worth noting for this clone: Other DNA sequences from this sample encode an identical CDR3 as well. The chain couples TRBV10-3 to TRBJ2-7; the match to TRBD1 covers 7 bases. Per the germline V gene, CDR1 is ENHRY and CDR2 is SYGVKD. CDR3 size: 15 residues. The V gene end was trimmed by 0 bases and the J gene end by 2 bases; junction bases not matched to a gene: 4. DNA for the CDR3: TGTGCCATCAGTGAGTCCGGGACAGCTACCTACGAGCAGTACTTC. This encodes CAISESGTATYEQYF.

The CDR3 reads CASSPFNRVGGSYEQYF. The CDR3 DNA reads TGTGCCAGCTCACCGTTTAACAGGGTTGGGGGGTCCTACGAGCAGTACTTC. The rearrangement uses TRBV18 and TRBJ2-7; D tentatively fits TRBD1 or TRBD2 (6 bases each). The V end lost 3 bases, the J end lost 1 base, and 19 bases lay between the germline ends. Germline V CDR1 and CDR2: KGHSH, LQKENI. The CDR3 totals 17 residues.

The table lists this clone with a count of one. V usage is TRBV10-3 and J usage is TRBJ1-1; no reliable D call. The CDR3 loop spans 14 amino acids. Germline assignment: CDR1 ENHRY and CDR2 SYGVKD. V lost 2 bases and J lost 3, with 10 bases in between. The CDR3 DNA sequence: TGTGCCATCAGTGAGGGTGGAGGCCACACTGAAGCTTTCTTT. It translates to CAISEGGGHTEAFF.

The rearrangement joins TRBV7-9 to TRBJ2-3, with D possibly TRBD2 on 6 matching bases. Germline V gene lookup returns CDR1 SEHNR and CDR2 FQNEAQ (reference sequence). This CDR3 contains 15 residues. The germline V and J ends were trimmed by 4 bases and 2 bases, with 13 bases remaining between them. The CDR3 reads CASSSPEGPTDTQYF. The CDR3 nucleotides read TGTGCCAGCAGCTCCCCGGAGGGCCCCACAGATACGCAGTATTTT.

The chain recombines TRBV19 with TRBJ2-2; D gene ambiguous. Germline V CDR1 and CDR2: LNHDA, SQIVND (reference sequence). Trimming left V 1 base short and J 7 bases short, with 7 bases between. The CDR3 loop spans 13 amino acids. The CDR3 DNA follows: TGTGCCAGTAGTATAGTCAGTGGCGGGGAGCTGTTTTTT. Translating it yields CASSIVSGGELFF.

CDR3 DNA sequence: TGTGCCAGTAGTCTGACAGGGATTGGAAACACCATATATTTT. Translated: CASSLTGIGNTIYF. This sequence joins TRBV19 and TRBJ1-3; 7 nucleotides align to TRBD1. CDR1 and CDR2 from the germline V gene are LNHDA and SQIVND (reference sequence). V lost 5 bases to trimming and J lost 3 bases; unmatched junction nucleotides: 4. This CDR3 spans 14 amino acids.

The chain is built from TRBV4-3 and TRBJ2-5, with 7 positions matching TRBD1. The germline V gene encodes CDR1 LGHNA and CDR2 YSLEER. There are 16 residues in the CDR3. V lost 0 bases, J lost 3 bases, and 7 bases stayed unmatched. CDR3 protein: CASSQDRGQPKETQYF. The CDR3 nucleotides read TGCGCCAGCAGCCAAGATAGGGGACAGCCGAAAGAGACCCAGTACTTC.

This chain links TRBV4-3 with TRBJ1-4; maybe TRBD1 (5 bases). This CDR3 comprises 15 residues. Trimming pared 0 bases from V and 2 bases from J, leaving 7 bases between. Germline-derived CDR1 and CDR2 are LGHNA and YSLEER. The CDR3 sequence: CASSQDGGTNEKLFF. For the CDR3, the DNA is TGCGCCAGCAGCCAAGATGGGGGTACTAATGAAAAACTGTTTTTT.

To note about this clone: One end of the junction varies from germline; a read error may be responsible. The V and J genes are TRBV28 and TRBJ1-1; D call uncertain. This CDR3 is built from 12 residues. Germline loops: CDR1 MDHEN, CDR2 SYDVKM. Here the CDR3 reads CAGSQRNTEAFF. The CDR3 bases are TGTGCCGGCAGCCAGAGGAACACTGAAGCTTTCTTT.

The chain combines TRBV6-1 with TRBJ2-1, with D hard to call. Trimming cost V 2 bases and J 5 bases, with 7 bases left between them. CDR3 length equals 13 residues. Germline V gene data show CDR1 as MNHNS and CDR2 as SASEGT. Here the CDR3 reads CASSERVHNEQFF. The DNA of the CDR3 is TGTGCCAGCAGTGAAAGGGTCCACAATGAGCAGTTCTTC.

V gene TRBV9 combines with J gene TRBJ2-7, with 7 bases fitting TRBD1. The germline gives CDR1 SGDLS, CDR2 YYNGEE. V shed 3 bases and J 5 bases; nucleotides not matched to a gene: 8. This CDR3 has 14 amino acids. The CDR3 region is CASSAGTDSNEQYF. CDR3 in DNA: TGTGCCAGCAGCGCCGGGACAGACTCTAACGAGCAGTACTTC.

The V gene is TRBV27, the J gene TRBJ2-5; D not certain. Germline V CDR1 and CDR2: MNHEY, SMNVEV (reference sequence). Trimming shortened V by 7 bases and J by 7 bases, and 7 bases separated the two germline ends. This CDR3 contains 10 residues. As DNA, the CDR3 is TGTGCCAGCAACGCCGGGACCCAGTACTTC. This gives the protein CASNAGTQYF.

The genes are TRBV5-8 and TRBJ2-7; no definite D call. CDR1 and CDR2 from the germline V gene are SGHTS and YDEGEE. Trimming stripped 2 bases from V and 0 bases from J, with 9 bases between. There are 14 residues in the CDR3. The CDR3 DNA reads as TGTGCCAGCAGCTTTCTCCCGAGCTCCTACGAGCAGTACTTC. Translating it yields CASSFLPSSYEQYF.

This sequence joins TRBV27 and TRBJ2-2, with a weak D call TRBD2 (5 bases). Trimming removed 10 bases at V and 8 bases at J, with 17 bases between. The germline CDR1 and CDR2 sequences are MNHEY and SMNVEV (reference sequence). This CDR3 is 13 amino acids long. This CDR3 is CATALGPGGELFF. CDR3 sequence (DNA): TGTGCCACCGCACTCGGGCCGGGAGGGGAGCTGTTTTTT.

This clone has a handful of counts. Other nucleotide sequences in the sample specify the same CDR3. V and J are TRBV28 and TRBJ2-7; TRBD1 matches 7 bases. Germline CDR1 and CDR2: MDHEN and SYDVKM. V shed 6 bases and J 2 bases; nucleotides not matched to a gene: 4. The CDR3 is 13 amino acids. CDR3 region: CASSDRDPYEQYF. CDR3 coding DNA: TGTGCCAGCAGCGACAGGGACCCCTACGAGCAGTACTTC.

The chain links TRBV27 to TRBJ2-7; D remains unclear. Trimming removed 0 bases from V and 5 bases from J, with 8 bases in between. This CDR3 is 13 amino acids long. Germline V gives CDR1 MNHEY, CDR2 SMNVEV (reference sequence). The CDR3 is CASSLSLVHEQYF. CDR3 in DNA: TGTGCCAGCAGTTTATCCCTGGTCCACGAGCAGTACTTC.

J is TRBJ2-7 and V is TRBV9, with 7 bases that match TRBD1. Per germline, CDR1 SGDLS and CDR2 YYNGEE. CDR3 length: 13 residues. The V segment lost 3 bases and the J segment 3 bases; nucleotides outside the gene matches: 3. The CDR3 sequence is CASSAGQNYEQYF. Here the CDR3 DNA reads TGTGCCAGCAGCGCGGGACAGAACTACGAGCAGTACTTC. Complete variable domain (other parts from reference TRBV9 and TRBJ2-7): DSGVTQTPKHLITATGQRVTLRCSPRSGDLSVYWYQQSLDQGLQFLIQYYNGEERAKGNILERFSAQQFPDLHSELNLSSLELGDSALYFCASSAGQNYEQYFGPGTRLTVT.

The V gene is TRBV19, the J gene TRBJ2-2; D tentatively reads TRBD1 or TRBD2 (6 bases each). The germline V gene has CDR1 LNHDA and CDR2 SQIVND (reference sequence). V was clipped by 3 bases and J by 7 bases, with 12 bases between them. CDR3 length: 14 residues. The CDR3 reads CASSMGGAGGELFF. Here the CDR3 DNA reads TGTGCCAGTAGTATGGGGGGCGCCGGCGGGGAGCTGTTTTTT.

The table lists this clone with a few counts. This rearrangement joins TRBV7-9 to TRBJ1-1; D call uncertain. V lost 1 base and J 8 bases, leaving 8 bases between the germline ends. The CDR3 length is 12 residues. CDR1 is SEHNR, CDR2 FQNEAQ, per germline (reference sequence). Here the CDR3 reads CASSLDLTEAFF. The CDR3 region has the DNA TGTGCCAGCAGCTTAGACCTAACGGAAGCTTTCTTT.

CDR3 region: CASSLARDEQYF. As DNA, the CDR3 is TGTGCCAGCAGCTTAGCGCGCGACGAGCAGTACTTC. The chain carries TRBV7-9 and TRBJ2-7; D unresolved. V was trimmed by 0 bases and J by 5 bases, leaving 5 bases between them. The CDR3 contains 12 residues. The V gene's germline CDR1 is SEHNR and CDR2 FQNEAQ (reference sequence).

The chain combines TRBV14 with TRBJ2-1; D gene unclear. Trimming stripped 3 bases from V and 7 bases from J, with 10 bases between. The CDR3 is 13 residues long. The germline V gene encodes CDR1 SGHDN and CDR2 FVKESK. The CDR3 region is CASSQGSWNEQFF. The CDR3 coding sequence is TGTGCCAGCAGCCAGGGCAGTTGGAATGAGCAGTTCTTC. Using reference TRBV14 and TRBJ2-1 for the parts outside the CDR3, the full variable domain is EAGVTQFPSHSVIEKGQTVTLRCDPISGHDNLYWYRRVMGKEIKFLLHFVKESKQDESGMPNNRFLAERTGGTYSTLKVQPAELEDSGVYFCASSQGSWNEQFFGPGTRLTVL.